These T cell receptor beta chains were read from a single sample in a study of cytomegalovirus exposure and HLA in healthy donors. The protocol was immunoSEQ multiplex PCR, while the TCRdb copy is restricted to in-frame clones and leaves out a portion. The data hold some 150,000 clones, with around four fifths observed a single time. Specimen: PBMCs. These receptors all stem from a boy aged 2 to 10 in good health and CMV-seronegative. CDR3s include the opening cysteine and the closing phenylalanine or tryptophan. A D gene is named only where the DNA matches it firmly. Part of the rows lack a size; the others show once, few, many or a class for expanded clones.

NA	TRBV7-2	TRBJ2-1	TRBD2	TGTGCCAGCTGTGGGACTAGCGACCACAATGAGCAGTTCTTC	CASCGTSDHNEQFF
NA	TRBV28	TRBJ1-1	NA	TGTGCCAGCAGCTCCCCATGGGGGGGGAACACTGAAGCTTTCTTT	CASSSPWGGNTEAFF
NA	TRBV27	TRBJ1-5	TRBD1	TGTGCCAGCAGTCGACAAGGGACAGCAGCCCATCAGCCCCAGCATTTT	CASSRQGTAAHQPQHF
NA	TRBV10-3	TRBJ2-5	TRBD2	TGTGCCATCAGTGAAGATCCCTCTAGCGGGGCGGGAGAGACCCAGTACTTC	CAISEDPSSGAGETQYF
NA	TRBV2	TRBJ1-6	NA	TGTGCCAGCAGTGTTGCCCTAGGTTCACCCCTCCACTTT	CASSVALGSPLHF
once	TRBV13	TRBJ1-5	TRBD1	TGTGCCAGCAGCAGACCGGGACAGGGGGCCCCGGGGGCCGATCAGCCCCAGCATTTT	CASSRPGQGAPGADQPQHF
NA	TRBV6-4	TRBJ2-1	TRBD1	TGTGCCAGCAGTGTTCAAGCCGGGACAGGGGGCAATGAGCAGTTCTTC	CASSVQAGTGGNEQFF
few	TRBV2	TRBJ2-1	TRBD2	TGTGCCAGCAGCAAACTAGCGAGCTACAATGAGCAGTTCTTC	CASSKLASYNEQFF
NA	TRBV10-3	TRBJ1-5	NA	TGTGCCATCAGTGAGCGGCCCGGATACAGGGAAGGGGGAGCTCAGCCCCAGCATTTT	CAISERPGYREGGAQPQHF
NA	TRBV6-6	TRBJ2-2	NA	TGTGCCAGCAGACAGGGTTCCGGGGAGCTGTTTTTT	CASRQGSGELFF
NA	TRBV9	TRBJ1-2	NA	TGTGCCAGCAGCGGCTACAGAAGCCATGGCTACACCTTC	CASSGYRSHGYTF
NA	TRBV14	TRBJ2-2	NA	TGTGCCAGCAGCCAAGGGTCCGGGTCGAACACCGGGGAGCTGTTTTTT	CASSQGSGSNTGELFF
NA	TRBV7-9	TRBJ2-3	TRBD1	TGTGCCAGCAGCTTAGGACAGGGGTCCCTTGGTACGCAGTATTTT	CASSLGQGSLGTQYF
once	TRBV7-3	TRBJ1-5	TRBD1	TGTGCCAGCAGCTTAAAGTTCGGGACAGGGGGTTGGCCCCAGCATTTT	CASSLKFGTGGWPQHF
NA	TRBV5-4	TRBJ1-2	NA	TGTGCCAGCAGCTTCCCGTTTGGGTTACTAGAAGGCTACACCTTC	CASSFPFGLLEGYTF
NA	TRBV5-1	TRBJ2-5	TRBD1	TGCGCCAGCACCGGGACAGGGGGCAGCGGGACCCAGTACTTC	CASTGTGGSGTQYF
NA	TRBV14	TRBJ2-7	TRBD2	TGTGCCAGCAGGAAGACTAGCGGGGTTACCTACGAGCAGTACTTC	CASRKTSGVTYEQYF
NA	TRBV10-3	TRBJ2-1	TRBD2	TGTGCCATCAGTGAACCCACTGGGACTAGCGGGAGTTTACTTTCCAATGAGCAGTTCTTC	CAISEPTGTSGSLLSNEQFF
NA	TRBV5-4	TRBJ2-5	NA	TGTGCCAGCAGCGGGGGGGCCAGGCAAGAGACCCAGTACTTC	CASSGGARQETQYF
NA	TRBV4-2	TRBJ1-5	TRBD1	TGTGCCAGCAGCCAAGATCGAGGGACAGGGGGGTATAGCAATCAGCCCCAGCATTTT	CASSQDRGTGGYSNQPQHF
NA	TRBV28	TRBJ2-1	NA	TGTGCCAGCAGTTACCCCCTTCTGGGCCTATCCTACAATGAGCAGTTCTTC	CASSYPLLGLSYNEQFF
NA	TRBV18	TRBJ2-1	TRBD2	TGTGCCAGCTCACCCCTAGCGGGGGGAAGGAGCTCCTACAATGAGCAGTTCTTC	CASSPLAGGRSSYNEQFF
NA	TRBV19	TRBJ1-1	TRBD1	TGTGCCAGTTGGGGGGACAGGGGAGTTACTGAAGCTTTCTTT	CASWGDRGVTEAFF
NA	TRBV5-1	TRBJ2-2	NA	TGCGCCAGCAGCTTGGCCGTAGGATCGGGCACCGGGGAGCTGTTTTTT	CASSLAVGSGTGELFF
NA	TRBV6-4	TRBJ2-3	TRBD2	TGTGCCAGCAGTGCTAGCGGGAGCGGGGCAGATACGCAGTATTTT	CASSASGSGADTQYF
NA	TRBV7-2	TRBJ1-1	NA	TGTGCCAGCAGCCGGACAGCTGAAGCTTTCTTT	CASSRTAEAFF
NA	TRBV6-5	TRBJ1-2	TRBD1	TGTGCCAGCAGTTACTCGGCAGGGGGGCGGTATGGCTACACCTTC	CASSYSAGGRYGYTF
NA	TRBV7-8	TRBJ1-3	NA	TGTGCCAGCAGAACTCAAGCCCGGGGTCGCCCTGGAAACACCATATATTTT	CASRTQARGRPGNTIYF
NA	TRBV28	TRBJ1-3	NA	TGTGCCAGCAGGTCCTACCGTGGGGGCTGCTGTGGAAACACCATATATTTT	CASRSYRGGCCGNTIYF
NA	TRBV6-1	TRBJ1-1	NA	TGTGCCAGCAGTTCCGGTCAAACAGGGTCAAAGGCTTTCTTT	CASSSGQTGSKAFF
NA	TRBV7-9	TRBJ1-1	NA	TGTGCCAGCAGCCCTCCCAACACTGAAGCTTTCTTT	CASSPPNTEAFF
NA	TRBV4-2	TRBJ2-3	TRBD2	TGTGCCAGCAGCCAAGAAGGGACTAAGAGCACAGATACGCAGTATTTT	CASSQEGTKSTDTQYF
NA	TRBV14	TRBJ1-2	NA	TGTGCCAGCAGCCAAGAGCCCTACGGCTACACCTTC	CASSQEPYGYTF
few	TRBV15	TRBJ2-7	TRBD2	TGTGCCACCAGCAGAGTCCGACTAGCGGGAGTTTCCGAGCAGTACTTC	CATSRVRLAGVSEQYF
NA	TRBV27	TRBJ1-2	NA	TGTGCCAGCAGTCGGGCAGGGTGGTTCTACTATGGCTACACCTTC	CASSRAGWFYYGYTF
few	TRBV25-1	TRBJ2-5	NA	TGTGCCAGCAGTGAATCATCCAGGGGAGAGACCCAGTACTTC	CASSESSRGETQYF